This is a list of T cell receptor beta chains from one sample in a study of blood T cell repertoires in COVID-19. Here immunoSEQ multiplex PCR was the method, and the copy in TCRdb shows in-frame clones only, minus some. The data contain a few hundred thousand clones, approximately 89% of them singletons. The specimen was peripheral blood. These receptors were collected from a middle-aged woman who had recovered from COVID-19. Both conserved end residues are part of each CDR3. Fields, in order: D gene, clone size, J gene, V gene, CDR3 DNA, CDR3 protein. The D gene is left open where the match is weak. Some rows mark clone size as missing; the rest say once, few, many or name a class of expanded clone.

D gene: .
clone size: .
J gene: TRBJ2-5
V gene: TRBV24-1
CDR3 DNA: TGTGCCACCAGTGATGAAAGGGGCGCCCCAAACCAAGAGACCCAGTACTTC
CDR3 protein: CATSDERGAPNQETQYF

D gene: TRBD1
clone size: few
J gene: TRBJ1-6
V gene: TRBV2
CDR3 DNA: TGTGCCAGCAGTGAAGTAGGGACAGTTAATTCACCCCTCCACTTT
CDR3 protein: CASSEVGTVNSPLHF

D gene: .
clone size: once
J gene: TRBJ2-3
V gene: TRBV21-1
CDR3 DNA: TGTGCCAGCAGCATGGGACTAGCGGGAGGACCTCTCGACCCAGGTATGCAGTATTTT
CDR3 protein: CASSMGLAGGPLDPGMQYF

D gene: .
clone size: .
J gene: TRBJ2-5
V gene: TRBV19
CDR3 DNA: TGTGCCAGTAGTCTGCGGACCGGGACACTGTTTCAAGAGACCCAGTACTTC
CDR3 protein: CASSLRTGTLFQETQYF

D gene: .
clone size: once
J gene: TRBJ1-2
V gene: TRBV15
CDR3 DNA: TGTGCCACCAGCAGAGATCCCGGTGAGCGAGATGGCTACACCTTC
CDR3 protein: CATSRDPGERDGYTF

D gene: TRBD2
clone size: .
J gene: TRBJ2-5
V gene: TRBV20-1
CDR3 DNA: TGCAGTGCTAGTCGGACTAGCGCTCAAGAGACCCAGTACTTC
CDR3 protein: CSASRTSAQETQYF

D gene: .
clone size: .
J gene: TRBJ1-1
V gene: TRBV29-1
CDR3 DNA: TGCAGCGTTGAACGGGGTTGGGGAGCTTTCTTT
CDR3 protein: CSVERGWGAFF

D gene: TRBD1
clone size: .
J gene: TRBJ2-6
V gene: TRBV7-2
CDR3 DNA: TGTGCCAGCAGCAGATCCGGGACAGGGGTGTCTGGGGCCAACGTCCTGACTTTC
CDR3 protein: CASSRSGTGVSGANVLTF

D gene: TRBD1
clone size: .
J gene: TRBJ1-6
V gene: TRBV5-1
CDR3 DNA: TGCGCCAGCAGCTGGGCACACTCCGGGACAGGACTTATAACCCTCCACTTT
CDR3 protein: CASSWAHSGTGLITLHF

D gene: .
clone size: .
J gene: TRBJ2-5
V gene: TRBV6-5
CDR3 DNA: TGTGCCAGCAGCTTAGGAGCTGAAGAGACCCAGTACTTC
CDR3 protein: CASSLGAEETQYF

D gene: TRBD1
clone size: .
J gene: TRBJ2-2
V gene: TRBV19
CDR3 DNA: TGTGCCAGTAGTACCCGACAGGGGTCCACCGGGGAGCTGTTTTTT
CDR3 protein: CASSTRQGSTGELFF

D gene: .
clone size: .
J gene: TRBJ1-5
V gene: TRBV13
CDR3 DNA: TGTGCCAGCAGCTTTCGAGGTCCGCCCCAGCATTTT
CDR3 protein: CASSFRGPPQHF

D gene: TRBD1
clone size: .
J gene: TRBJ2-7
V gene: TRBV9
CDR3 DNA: TGTGCCAGCAGCGTAACAGGGGGCCACGAGCAGTACTTC
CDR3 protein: CASSVTGGHEQYF

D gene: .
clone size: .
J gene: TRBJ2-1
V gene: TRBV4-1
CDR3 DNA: TGCGCCAGCAGCCCTTCGCTAGCGTTGGGCAATGAGCAGTTCTTC
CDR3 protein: CASSPSLALGNEQFF

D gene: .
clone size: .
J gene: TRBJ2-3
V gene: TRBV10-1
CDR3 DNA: TGCGCCAGCAACAGACAGTCAACAGATACGCAGTATTTT
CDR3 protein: CASNRQSTDTQYF

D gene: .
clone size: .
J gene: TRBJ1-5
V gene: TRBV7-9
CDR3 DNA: TGTGCCAGCAGCTTAGCAGGAGGGAATCAGCCCCAGCATTTT
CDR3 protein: CASSLAGGNQPQHF

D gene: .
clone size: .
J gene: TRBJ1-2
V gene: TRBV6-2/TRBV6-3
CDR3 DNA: TGTGCCAGCAGTTCAGCGCGCGGCTACACCTTC
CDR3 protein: CASSSARGYTF

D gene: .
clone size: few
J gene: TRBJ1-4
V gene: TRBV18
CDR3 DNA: TGTGCCAGCTCTGACAGAAATGAAAAACTGTTTTTT
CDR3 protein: CASSDRNEKLFF

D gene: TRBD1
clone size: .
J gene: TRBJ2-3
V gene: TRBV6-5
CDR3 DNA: TGTGCCAGCAGTTACTCGGGACAGGGGATAGATACGCAGTATTTT
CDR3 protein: CASSYSGQGIDTQYF

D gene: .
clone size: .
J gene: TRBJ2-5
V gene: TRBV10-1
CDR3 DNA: TGCGCCAGCAGTGAGGGGAGCGCCAACCAAGAGACCCAGTACTTC
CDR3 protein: CASSEGSANQETQYF

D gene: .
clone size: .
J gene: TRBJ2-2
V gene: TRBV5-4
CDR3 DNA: TGTGCCAGCAGCTTGCCTGGGACTGCCGGGGAGCTGTTTTTT
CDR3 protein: CASSLPGTAGELFF

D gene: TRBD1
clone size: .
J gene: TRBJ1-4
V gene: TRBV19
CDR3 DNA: TGTGCCAGTAGTATGCAGGGGGCGTCTTATGAAAAACTGTTTTTT
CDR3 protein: CASSMQGASYEKLFF

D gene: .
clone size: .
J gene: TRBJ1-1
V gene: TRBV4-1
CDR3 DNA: TGCGCCAGCAGCCAAGATCGAGGGGGGGCAAACACTGAAGCTTTCTTT
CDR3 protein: CASSQDRGGANTEAFF

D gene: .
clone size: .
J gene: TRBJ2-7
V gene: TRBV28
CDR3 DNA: TGTGCCAGCAGTTTATTGAGCGGATACGAGCAGTACTTC
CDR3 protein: CASSLLSGYEQYF

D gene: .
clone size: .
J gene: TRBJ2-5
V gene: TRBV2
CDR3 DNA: TGTGCCAGCAGCTTAGGGACAATGGGAGAGACCCAGTACTTC
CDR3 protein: CASSLGTMGETQYF

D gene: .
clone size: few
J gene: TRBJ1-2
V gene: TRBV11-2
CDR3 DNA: TGTGCCAGCAGCTTAGATAGGGGGTCCTCCCTATATGGCTACACCTTC
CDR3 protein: CASSLDRGSSLYGYTF

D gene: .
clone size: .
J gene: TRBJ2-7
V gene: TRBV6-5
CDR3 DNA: TGTGCCAGCAGTTCCTCGACAGGTACGGTCTCCTACGAGCAGTACTTC
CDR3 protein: CASSSSTGTVSYEQYF

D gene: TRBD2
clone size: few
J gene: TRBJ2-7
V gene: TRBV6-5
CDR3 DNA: TGTGCCAGCAGTTCCTCGGAAGCGGGGGGCCGGAGTATGTACTTC
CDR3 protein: CASSSSEAGGRSMYF

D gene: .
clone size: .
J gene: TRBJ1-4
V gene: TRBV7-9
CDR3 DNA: TGTGCCAGCAGCTTAACCACAGGGTCAACTAATGAAAAACTGTTTTTT
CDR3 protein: CASSLTTGSTNEKLFF

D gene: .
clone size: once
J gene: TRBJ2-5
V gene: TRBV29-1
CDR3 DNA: TGCAGCGTTGAGTGGCTGAATGGGCGAGAGACCCAGTACTTC
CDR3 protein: CSVEWLNGRETQYF

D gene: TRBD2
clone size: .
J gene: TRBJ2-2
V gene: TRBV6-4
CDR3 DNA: TGTGCCAGCAGTGCCCAGCGGGGGGGCTCTTCCGGGGAGCTGTTTTTT
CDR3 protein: CASSAQRGGSSGELFF

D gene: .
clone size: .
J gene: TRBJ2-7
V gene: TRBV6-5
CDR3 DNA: TGTGCCAGCAGATTGACAGGGGAGGGTCACGAGCAGTACTTC
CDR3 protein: CASRLTGEGHEQYF

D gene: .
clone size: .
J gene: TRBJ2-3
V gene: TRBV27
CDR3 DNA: TGTGCCAGCAGTGGGAGCGGACTGGGGGATACGCAGTATTTT
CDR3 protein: CASSGSGLGDTQYF

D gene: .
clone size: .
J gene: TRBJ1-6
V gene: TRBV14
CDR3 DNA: TGTGCCAGCAGCCCGACCACAGGGTCTCATTCACCCCTCCACTTT
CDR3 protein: CASSPTTGSHSPLHF

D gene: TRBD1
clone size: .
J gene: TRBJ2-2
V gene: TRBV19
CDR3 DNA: TGTGCCAGTAGAACCGGGACAGCTAACACCGGGGAGCTGTTTTTT
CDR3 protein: CASRTGTANTGELFF

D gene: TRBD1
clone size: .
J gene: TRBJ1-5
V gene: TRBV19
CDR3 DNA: TGTGCCAGTAGTAAAAACAGGGGAGAGGGTCAGCCCCAGCATTTT
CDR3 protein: CASSKNRGEGQPQHF

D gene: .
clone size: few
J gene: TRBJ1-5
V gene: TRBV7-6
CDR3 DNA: TGTGCCAGCAGCCAGGGACACCTCAAGCCCCAGCATTTT
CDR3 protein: CASSQGHLKPQHF

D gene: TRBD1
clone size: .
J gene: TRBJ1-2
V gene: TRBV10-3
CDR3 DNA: TGTGCCATCAGTGTCCCGGGACAGGCGAACTATGGCTACACCTTC
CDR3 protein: CAISVPGQANYGYTF

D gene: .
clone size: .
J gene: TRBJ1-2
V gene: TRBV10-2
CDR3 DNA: TGCGCCAGCAGTGAAACAGGGAACTATGGCTACACCTTC
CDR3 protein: CASSETGNYGYTF

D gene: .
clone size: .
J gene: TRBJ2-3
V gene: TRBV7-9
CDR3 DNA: TGTGCCAGCAGCTTCGGACTCGGCACAGATACGCAGTATTTT
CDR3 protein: CASSFGLGTDTQYF

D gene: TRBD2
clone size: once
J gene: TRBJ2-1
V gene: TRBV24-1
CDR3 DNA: TGTGCCACCGTCGGACAGGGTAGCGGGGGGCATGACAATGAGCAGTTCTTC
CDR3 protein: CATVGQGSGGHDNEQFF

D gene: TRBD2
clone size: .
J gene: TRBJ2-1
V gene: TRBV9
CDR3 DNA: TGTGCCAGCAGCGTAGGTAGCGGGAGAGGATACAATGAGCAGTTCTTC
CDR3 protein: CASSVGSGRGYNEQFF